This TCR beta chain was observed in a study of T-cell reconstitution after alpha-beta-depleted transplantation in children. This sample's TCRbeta library carried unique molecular identifier barcodes. MiXCR was run by TCRdb on the PCR reads, yielding one entry per CDR3 protein. The sample lists hundreds of thousands of distinct CDR3 sequences, roughly 15% occurring once. The TCR originated in a male patient aged 10 to 17 who had a stem cell transplant for acute lymphoblastic leukemia, so the T cells may come from the graft donor. The source material was PBMCs, mostly from graft donor cells, sampled 360 days after TCRalphabeta/CD19-depleted stem cell transplant.

CDR3 nucleotides: TGTGCCAGCAGCCCCCGCGGGACGGCTTTCTATGGCTACACCTTC. Translation: CASSPRGTAFYGYTF. The chain has TRBV11-2 and TRBJ1-2; a weak D match, TRBD1 (5 bases). This CDR3 spans 15 amino acids. Germline V gene data show CDR1 as SGHAT and CDR2 as FQNNGV. Deletions cut 5 bases from V and 4 bases from J, with 17 bases between.